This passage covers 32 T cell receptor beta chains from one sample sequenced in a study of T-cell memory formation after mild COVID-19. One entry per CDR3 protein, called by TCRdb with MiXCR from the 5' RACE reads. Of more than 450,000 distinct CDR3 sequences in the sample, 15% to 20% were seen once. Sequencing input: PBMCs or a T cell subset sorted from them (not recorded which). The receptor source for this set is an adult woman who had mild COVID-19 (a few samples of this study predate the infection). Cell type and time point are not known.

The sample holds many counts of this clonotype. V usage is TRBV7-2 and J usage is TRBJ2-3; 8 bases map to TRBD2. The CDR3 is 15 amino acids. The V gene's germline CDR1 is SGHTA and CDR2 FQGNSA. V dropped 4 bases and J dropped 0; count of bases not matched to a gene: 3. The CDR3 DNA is TGTGCCAGCAGCTATAGCGGGACTAGCACAGATACGCAGTATTTT. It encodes CASSYSGTSTDTQYF.

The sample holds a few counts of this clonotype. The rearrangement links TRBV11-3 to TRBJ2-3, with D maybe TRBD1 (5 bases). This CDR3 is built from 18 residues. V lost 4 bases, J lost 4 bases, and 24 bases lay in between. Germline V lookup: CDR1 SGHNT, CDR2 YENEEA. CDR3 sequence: CASSYPIRGKQRPDTQYF. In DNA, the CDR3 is TGTGCCAGCAGCTATCCGATAAGGGGTAAACAGCGTCCAGATACGCAGTATTTT.

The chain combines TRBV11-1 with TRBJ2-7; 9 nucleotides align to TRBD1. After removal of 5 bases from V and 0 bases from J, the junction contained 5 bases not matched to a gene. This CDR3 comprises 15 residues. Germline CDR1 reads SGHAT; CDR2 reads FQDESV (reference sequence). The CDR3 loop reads CASSAGQGSSYEQYF. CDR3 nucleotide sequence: TGTGCCAGCAGCGCAGGACAGGGGTCCTCCTACGAGCAGTACTTC.

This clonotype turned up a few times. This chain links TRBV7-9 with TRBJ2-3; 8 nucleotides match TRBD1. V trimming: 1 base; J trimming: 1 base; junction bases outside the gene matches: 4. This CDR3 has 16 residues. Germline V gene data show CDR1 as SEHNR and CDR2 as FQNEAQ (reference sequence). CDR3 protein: CASSLVEGQGTDTQYF. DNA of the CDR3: TGTGCCAGCAGCTTAGTTGAGGGACAGGGCACAGATACGCAGTATTTT.

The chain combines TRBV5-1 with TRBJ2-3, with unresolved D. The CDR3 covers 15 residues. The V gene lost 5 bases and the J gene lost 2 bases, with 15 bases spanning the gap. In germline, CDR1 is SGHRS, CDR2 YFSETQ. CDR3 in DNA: TGCGCCAGCAGGTTACCTTCGGAGCACACAGATACGCAGTATTTT. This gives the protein CASRLPSEHTDTQYF.

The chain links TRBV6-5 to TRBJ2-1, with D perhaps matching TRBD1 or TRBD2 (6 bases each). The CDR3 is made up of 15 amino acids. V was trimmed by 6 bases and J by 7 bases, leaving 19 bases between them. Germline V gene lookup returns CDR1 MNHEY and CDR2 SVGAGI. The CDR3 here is CASSLGGGRGNEQFF. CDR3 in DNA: TGTGCCAGCAGCCTGGGGGGCGGGCGAGGTAATGAGCAGTTCTTC.

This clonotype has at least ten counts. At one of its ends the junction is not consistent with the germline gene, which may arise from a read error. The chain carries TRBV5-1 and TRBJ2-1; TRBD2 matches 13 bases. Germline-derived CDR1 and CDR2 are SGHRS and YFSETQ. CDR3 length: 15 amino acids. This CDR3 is CASSLGTSGANEQFF. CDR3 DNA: TGTGCCAGCAGTTTAGGGACTAGCGGGGCCAATGAGCAGTTCTTC.

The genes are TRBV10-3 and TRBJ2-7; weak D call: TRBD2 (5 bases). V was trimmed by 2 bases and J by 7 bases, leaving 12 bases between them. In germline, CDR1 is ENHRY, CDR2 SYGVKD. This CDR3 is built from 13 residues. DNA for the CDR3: TGTGCCATCAGTGAGGGGGAGCGATTGGAGCAGTACTTC. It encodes CAISEGERLEQYF.

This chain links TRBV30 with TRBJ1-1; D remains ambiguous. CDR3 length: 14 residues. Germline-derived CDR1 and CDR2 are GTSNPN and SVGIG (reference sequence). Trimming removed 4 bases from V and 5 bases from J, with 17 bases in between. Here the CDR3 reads CAWTLRGGWTEAFF. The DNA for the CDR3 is TGTGCCTGGACCCTACGGGGAGGGTGGACTGAAGCTTTCTTT.

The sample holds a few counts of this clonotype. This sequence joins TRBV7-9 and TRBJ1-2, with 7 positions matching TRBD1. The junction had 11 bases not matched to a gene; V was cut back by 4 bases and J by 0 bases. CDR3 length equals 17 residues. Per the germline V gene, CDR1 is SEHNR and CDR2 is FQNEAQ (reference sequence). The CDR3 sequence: CASSSSTGTPSNYGYTF. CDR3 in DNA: TGTGCCAGCAGCTCTTCGACAGGGACCCCTTCTAACTATGGCTACACCTTC.

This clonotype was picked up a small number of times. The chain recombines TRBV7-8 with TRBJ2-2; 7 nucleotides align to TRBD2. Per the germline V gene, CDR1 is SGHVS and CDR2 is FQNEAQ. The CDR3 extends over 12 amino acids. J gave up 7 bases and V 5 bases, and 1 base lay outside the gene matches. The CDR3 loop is CASSGEGGELFF. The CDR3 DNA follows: TGTGCCAGCAGCGGGGAGGGCGGGGAGCTGTTTTTT.

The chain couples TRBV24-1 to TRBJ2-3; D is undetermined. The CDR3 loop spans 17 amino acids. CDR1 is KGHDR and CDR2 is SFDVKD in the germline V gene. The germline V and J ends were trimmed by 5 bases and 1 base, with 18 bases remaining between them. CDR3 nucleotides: TGTGCCACCAGTGGAGATATAACGCTACCACGCACAGATACGCAGTATTTT. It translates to CATSGDITLPRTDTQYF.

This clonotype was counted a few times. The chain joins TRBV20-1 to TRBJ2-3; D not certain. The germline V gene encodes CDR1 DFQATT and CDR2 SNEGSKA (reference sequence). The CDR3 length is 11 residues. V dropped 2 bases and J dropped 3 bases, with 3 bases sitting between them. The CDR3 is CSARRTDTQYF. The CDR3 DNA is TGCAGTGCTAGAAGGACAGATACGCAGTATTTT.

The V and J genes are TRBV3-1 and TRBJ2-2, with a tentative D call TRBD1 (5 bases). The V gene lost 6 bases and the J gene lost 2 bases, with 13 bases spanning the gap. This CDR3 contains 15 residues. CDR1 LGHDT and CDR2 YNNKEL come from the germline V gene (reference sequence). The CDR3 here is CASRQTGTNTGELFF. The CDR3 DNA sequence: TGTGCCAGCAGGCAAACAGGAACCAACACCGGGGAGCTGTTTTTT.

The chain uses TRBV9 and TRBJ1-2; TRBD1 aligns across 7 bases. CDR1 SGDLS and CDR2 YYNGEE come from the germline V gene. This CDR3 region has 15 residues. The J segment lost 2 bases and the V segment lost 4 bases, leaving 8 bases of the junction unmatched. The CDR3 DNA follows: TGTGCCAGCAGCCTAGAGGGACAGTTCAACTATGGCTACACCTTC. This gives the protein CASSLEGQFNYGYTF.

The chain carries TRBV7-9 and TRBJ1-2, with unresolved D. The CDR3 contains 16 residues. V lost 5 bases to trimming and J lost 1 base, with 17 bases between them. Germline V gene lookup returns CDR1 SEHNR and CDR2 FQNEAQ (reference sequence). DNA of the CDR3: TGTGCCAGCAGCCGCCTTTACACCACTCTTAACTATGGCTACACCTTC. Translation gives CASSRLYTTLNYGYTF.

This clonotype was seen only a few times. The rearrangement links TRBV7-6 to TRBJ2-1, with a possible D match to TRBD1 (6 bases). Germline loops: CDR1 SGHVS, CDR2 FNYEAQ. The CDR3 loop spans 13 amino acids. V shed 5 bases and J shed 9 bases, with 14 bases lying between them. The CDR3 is CASSRTASGEQFF. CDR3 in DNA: TGTGCCAGCAGCCGGACAGCTTCAGGTGAGCAGTTCTTC.

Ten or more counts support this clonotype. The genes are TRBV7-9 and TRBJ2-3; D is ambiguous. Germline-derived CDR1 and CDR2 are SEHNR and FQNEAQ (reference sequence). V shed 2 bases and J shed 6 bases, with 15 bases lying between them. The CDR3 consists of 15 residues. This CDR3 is CASSLSPSRKDTQYF. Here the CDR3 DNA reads TGTGCCAGCAGCTTAAGCCCATCCCGGAAGGATACGCAGTATTTT.

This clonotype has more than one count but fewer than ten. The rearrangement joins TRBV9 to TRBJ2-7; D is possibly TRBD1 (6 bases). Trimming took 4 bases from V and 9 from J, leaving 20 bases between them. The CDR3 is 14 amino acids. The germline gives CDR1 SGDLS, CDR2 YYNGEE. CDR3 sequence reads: CASSPKGGVSGQYF. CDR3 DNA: TGTGCCAGCAGCCCCAAAGGGGGAGTTTCAGGGCAGTACTTC.

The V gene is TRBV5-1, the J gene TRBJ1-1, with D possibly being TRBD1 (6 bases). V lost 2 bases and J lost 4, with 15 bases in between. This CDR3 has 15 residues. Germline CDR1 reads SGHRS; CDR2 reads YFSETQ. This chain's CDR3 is CASSLYRDPGTEAFF. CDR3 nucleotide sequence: TGCGCCAGCAGCTTATACAGGGATCCGGGCACTGAAGCTTTCTTT. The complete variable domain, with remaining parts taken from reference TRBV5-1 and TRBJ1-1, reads KAGVTQTPRYLIKTRGQQVTLSCSPISGHRSVSWYQQTPGQGLQFLFEYFSETQRNKGNFPGRFSGRQFSNSRSEMNVSTLELGDSALYLCASSLYRDPGTEAFFGQGTRLTVV.

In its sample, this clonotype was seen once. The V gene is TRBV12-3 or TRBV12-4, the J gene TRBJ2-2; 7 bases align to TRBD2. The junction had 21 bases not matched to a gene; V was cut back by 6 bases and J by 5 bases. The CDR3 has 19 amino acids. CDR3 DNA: TGTGCCAGCAGAATAACCAGCGGGGAACCCTCCCGGGGGACCGGGGAGCTGTTTTTT. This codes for CASRITSGEPSRGTGELFF.

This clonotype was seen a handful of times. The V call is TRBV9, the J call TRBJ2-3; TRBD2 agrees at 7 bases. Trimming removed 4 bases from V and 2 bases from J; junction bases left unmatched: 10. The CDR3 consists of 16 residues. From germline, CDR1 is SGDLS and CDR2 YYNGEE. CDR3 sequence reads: CASSPPAGVDTDTQYF. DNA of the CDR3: TGTGCCAGCAGCCCCCCCGCGGGAGTAGACACAGATACGCAGTATTTT.

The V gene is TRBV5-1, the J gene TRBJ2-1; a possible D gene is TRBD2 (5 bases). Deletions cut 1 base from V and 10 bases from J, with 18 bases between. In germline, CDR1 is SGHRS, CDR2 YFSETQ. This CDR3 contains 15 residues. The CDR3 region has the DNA TGCGCCAGCAGCTTGTACCGGACGGACTTTCTGGAGCAGTTCTTC. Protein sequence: CASSLYRTDFLEQFF.

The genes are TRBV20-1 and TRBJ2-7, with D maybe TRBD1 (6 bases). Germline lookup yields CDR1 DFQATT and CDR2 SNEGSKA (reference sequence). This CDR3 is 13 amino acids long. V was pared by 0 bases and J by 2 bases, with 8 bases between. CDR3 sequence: CSARDRGPYEQYF. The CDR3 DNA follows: TGCAGTGCTAGAGACAGGGGACCCTACGAGCAGTACTTC.

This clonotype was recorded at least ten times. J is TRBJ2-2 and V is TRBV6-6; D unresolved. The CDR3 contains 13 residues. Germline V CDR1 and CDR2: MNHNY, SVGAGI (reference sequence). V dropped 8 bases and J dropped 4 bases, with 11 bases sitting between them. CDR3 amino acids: CASAAGVTGELFF. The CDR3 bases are TGTGCCAGCGCCGCCGGCGTCACCGGGGAGCTGTTTTTT.

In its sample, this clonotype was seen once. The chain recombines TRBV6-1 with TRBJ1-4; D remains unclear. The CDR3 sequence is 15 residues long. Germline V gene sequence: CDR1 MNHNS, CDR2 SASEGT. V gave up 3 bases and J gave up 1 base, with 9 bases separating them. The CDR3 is CASSERRLTNEKLFF. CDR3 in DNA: TGTGCCAGCAGTGAGAGGAGGTTAACTAATGAAAAACTGTTTTTT.

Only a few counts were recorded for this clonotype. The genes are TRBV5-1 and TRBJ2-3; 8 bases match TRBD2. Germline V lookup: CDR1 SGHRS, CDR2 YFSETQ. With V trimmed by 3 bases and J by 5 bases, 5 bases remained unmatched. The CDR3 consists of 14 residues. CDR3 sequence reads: CASSSTSEGDTQYF. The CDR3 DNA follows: TGCGCCAGCAGCTCGACTAGCGAGGGAGATACGCAGTATTTT.

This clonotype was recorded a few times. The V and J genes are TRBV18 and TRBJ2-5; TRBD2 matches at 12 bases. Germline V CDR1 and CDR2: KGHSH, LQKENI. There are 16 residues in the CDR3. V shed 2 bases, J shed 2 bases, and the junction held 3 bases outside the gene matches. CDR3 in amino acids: CASSPRTSGVQETQYF. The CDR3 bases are TGTGCCAGCTCACCAAGGACTAGCGGGGTACAAGAGACCCAGTACTTC. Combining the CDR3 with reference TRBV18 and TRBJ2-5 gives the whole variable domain NAGVMQNPRHLVRRRGQEARLRCSPMKGHSHVYWYRQLPEEGLKFMVYLQKENIIDESGMPKERFSAEFPKEGPSILRIQQVVRGDSAAYFCASSPRTSGVQETQYFGPGTRLLVL.

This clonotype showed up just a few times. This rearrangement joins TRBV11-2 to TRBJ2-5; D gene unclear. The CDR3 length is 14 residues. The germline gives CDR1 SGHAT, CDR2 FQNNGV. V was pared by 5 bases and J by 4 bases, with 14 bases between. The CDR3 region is CASSPRLGGETQYF. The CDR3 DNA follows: TGTGCCAGCAGCCCCCGATTAGGCGGAGAGACCCAGTACTTC.

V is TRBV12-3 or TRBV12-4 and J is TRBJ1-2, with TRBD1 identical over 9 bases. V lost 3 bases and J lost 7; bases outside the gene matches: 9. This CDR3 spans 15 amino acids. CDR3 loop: CASSFRGTGSSGYTF. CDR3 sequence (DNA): TGTGCCAGCAGTTTCCGTGGGACAGGGTCGAGTGGCTACACCTTC.

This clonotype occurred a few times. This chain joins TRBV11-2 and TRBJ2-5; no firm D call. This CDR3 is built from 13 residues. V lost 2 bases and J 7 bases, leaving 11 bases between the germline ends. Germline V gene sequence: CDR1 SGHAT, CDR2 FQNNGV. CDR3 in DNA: TGTGCCAGCAGCTTAACGGACCTGGGGACCCAGTACTTC. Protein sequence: CASSLTDLGTQYF.

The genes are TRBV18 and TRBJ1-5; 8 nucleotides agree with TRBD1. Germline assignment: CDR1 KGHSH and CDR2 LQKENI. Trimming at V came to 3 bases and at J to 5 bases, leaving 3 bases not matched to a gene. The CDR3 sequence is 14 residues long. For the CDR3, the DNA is TGTGCCAGCTCACCCGACAGGGGCGATCAGCCCCAGCATTTT. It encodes CASSPDRGDQPQHF.